This TCR beta chain was recovered during a study of blood T cell repertoires in COVID-19. Overall study: The samples span acute and convalescent COVID-19 from the United States, Italy and Spain.

This clone has more than one count but fewer than ten. CDR1 and CDR2 from the germline V gene are KGHDR and SFDVKD. With 4 bases removed from V and 4 bases from J, the gap between germline ends came to 4 bases. CDR3 length: 11 residues. The data were produced by immunoSEQ multiplex PCR, yet TCRdb's version contains in-frame clones alone and is incomplete. Of 280,000 or so clones listed, approximately 85% are singletons. Cohort assignment relied on participant-reported clinical history. The source of this sequence is a man aged 25 to 40 who had recovered from COVID-19. The sample taken for sequencing was PBMCs or T cells enriched from blood (not recorded which). The chain joins TRBV24-1 to TRBJ2-7; D is uncertain. This chain's CDR3 is CATSDTYEQYF. The CDR3 region has the DNA TGTGCCACCAGTGACACTTACGAGCAGTACTTC.